This entry is about one T cell receptor beta chain. This CDR3 spans 13 amino acids. V was pared by 4 bases and J by 5 bases, with 8 bases between. Germline V gene data show CDR1 as KGHDR and CDR2 as SFDVKD. MiXCR was run by TCRdb on the RT-PCR reads, yielding one entry per CDR3 protein. The sample lists hundreds of thousands of distinct CDR3 sequences; 14% were seen once. V gene TRBV24-1 combines with J gene TRBJ1-5; no clear D gene. The sequence derives from a female donor in good health, serving as a healthy control. Sequencing was done on a sample of memory CD4+ T cells from blood. The CDR3 DNA reads TGTGCCACCAGTGACGGGGTTTATCAGCCCCAGCATTTT. Protein product: CATSDGVYQPQHF.